This paragraph covers one TCR beta chain sequence. Its antigen remains undetermined. Within one base of it there is no much larger clone, and no base qualities were kept. Library preparation used the immunoSEQ multiplex PCR assay. A mixture of 60 forward primers for TCR Vbeta segments and 13 reverse primers for TCR Jbeta segments was used in the multiplex PCR. The CDR3 region of rearranged TCR beta genes was amplified from genomic DNA by a multiplex PCR assay. The amplified TCR beta libraries were sequenced on the Illumina HiSeq System as 87-base-pair reads. The authors' pipeline ran thus. In a later analysis, 77 million or so unique TCR beta chains were counted across the roughly 670 repertoires, and around 10 million of these chains were shared by at least two donors. Raw reads were error-corrected and collapsed into unique sequences with a nearest-neighbor algorithm that merged closely related sequences to remove PCR and sequencing errors. To assign V, D and J gene segments, CDR3 sequences were aligned to IMGT reference sequences. For a sequence to be retained, a match of at least six nucleotides was required to both a V gene segment and a J gene segment. A rearrangement was called productive if the CDR3 had no stop codons and remained in frame with V and J, and every other rearrangement was called non-productive. CDR3 was defined by IMGT convention, running from the second conserved V-encoded cysteine to the conserved J-encoded phenylalanine. The earlier analysis of 587 of the donors excluded any sequence lacking an unambiguous match to a single V gene segment. An earlier analysis of roughly 590 of the donors called V segments functional above 56.7% productive rearrangements and segregating when the between-donor standard deviation exceeded 5%. A statistical classification framework was built for diagnosing cytomegalovirus status from the catalog of TCR beta chain sequences. In a later analysis, V and J genes were assigned by comparing TCR nucleotide sequences against IMGT/GENE-DB human TR gene sequences. The TCRdist pipeline was used in a later analysis to assign CDR3 sequences and most-parsimonious VDJ recombination scenarios. In a later analysis, each TCR beta chain was defined by its CDR3 amino acid sequence together with its V-gene family, and reads lacking a unique V-gene family were excluded. As a way to deal with suspected cross-contamination and a sequencing artifact, a later analysis dropped under 600 nucleotide sequences that were highly shared and had low generation probability. For each public chain, a later analysis derived a clonal expansion index from normalized ranks of inferred template counts within each repertoire. In a later analysis, generation probabilities were computed using a VDJ recombination model fitted to out-of-frame rearrangements, and the results were checked against IGoR. A later analysis scored TCR-TCR, TCR-HLA and TCR-CMV co-occurrence with hypergeometric tests, applying a repertoire-size bias correction to TCR pairs. A later analysis estimated false discovery rates by permuting HLA or CMV assignments 20 times. In a later analysis, co-occurring TCRs were grouped using DBSCAN, and TCRdist sequence similarity was added for clustering within HLA-allele-positive subsets. For co-occurrence clustering, repertoires with fewer than 30,000 or more than 120,000 public chains were excluded, along with five or six repertoires with anomalous nucleotide sharing. Sourced from immuneACCESS, this table was stored by TCRdb with only in-frame sequences that have V and J called. A share of the clones is absent; for the studies checked, an unresolved V gene accounts for under half, and the remainder has no known explanation. V, J and clone size are those of that table, while D and trimming were read from the DNA. The table for this sample lists 90,000 to 140,000 clones; around 80% of them were counted only once. The ten largest account for roughly 6.1% of the sample.

In total, approximately 700 healthy bone marrow donors made up the cohort. At the time of sampling, every cohort member was nominally healthy, though immune exposures that went unrecorded were likely present. The donor tested CMV seronegative and was one of the 352 seronegative cohort members. A peripheral blood sample was provided by each donor, and peripheral blood mononuclear cells were used for TCR beta sequencing. The Qiagen DNeasy Blood Extraction Kit was used to extract genomic DNA from the blood cell samples. The germline V gene supplies CDR1 SGHVS and CDR2 FQNEAQ. Its CDR3 holds 14 amino acids, cysteine through phenylalanine. Only the CDR3 DNA is retained, 42 bases long and in frame from the first base. V lost 3 bases and J lost 6 bases; the stretch between them is 12 bases long. This entry belongs to a study of cytomegalovirus exposure and HLA in healthy donors (dated 2017 in TCRdb). For the wider study: An earlier analysis of fewer than 750 of the donors reported 250 to 300 Gb of sequence data and 117 million unique TCR beta sequences obtained from about 179 million T cells. About 300 gigabases of sequencing data and tens of millions of unique TCR sequences were included in an early release covering roughly 600 HLA-typed donors. Among the roughly 390 genotyped donors, more than 70% belonged to the genetic ancestry cluster associated with self-reported Caucasian donors. The study aimed to test whether signatures of past pathogen exposure could be identified by cataloging public T cell receptors. The T cell repertoires of 670 or so subjects were profiled by immunosequencing and related to cytomegalovirus serostatus. A separate validation cohort of about 110 different subjects was used in addition to the roughly 620-subject first cohort. To predict cytomegalovirus infection status, the study brought together high-throughput TCR immunosequencing, statistical association of individual TCRs with disease status, and machine learning. A later analysis re-analyzed previously published TCR beta repertoires from about 730 donors and added high-resolution HLA genotyping to study TCR occurrence patterns. The later analysis used no new phenotypic data to find candidate immune exposures, relying instead on TCR beta sequences and their occurrence across donors. An earlier analysis of roughly 580 of the donors used high-throughput TCR beta sequencing to judge whether each TCR beta V gene segment behaved as functional or pseudogenic. Alongside the repertoire data, information on donor age, sex, ethnicity and CMV serostatus was compiled. Genome-wide SNP genotypes for about 65% of the roughly 670 donors were used in a later genetic analysis, which treated that subset as a discovery cohort. All discovery cohort repertoires had been generated on a single sequencing platform. Class I and class II HLA loci were covered by the typing at four-digit resolution. The number of typed donors differed by locus: 629-630 for A, B, C, DRB1 and DQB1; some 500 for DQA1; fewer than 610 for DPA1; and around 450 for DPB1. Roughly 5 DR-DQ haplotypes were handled as single units for association and clustering, since linkage in the cohort was strong. On average, 235,054 unique TCR beta nucleotide sequences were sequenced per donor among a few hundred genotyped donors of the cohort, with roughly a sixth of those sequences being non-productive. Results and caveats for the whole study, not just this receptor: Several of the top co-occurrence clusters appeared to be linked to parvovirus B19, influenza, CMV and Epstein-Barr virus, according to a later analysis. An earlier analysis of approximately 540 of the donors showed that most TCR beta V segments appeared in productive rearrangements either about 87% or about 30% of the time, which broadly matched IMGT annotations. In a later analysis, TCR association rates were found to vary across HLA loci, with the most associated TCRs seen for DRB1 alleles and the fewest for HLA-C alleles. An association between a missense DCLRE1C variant and V-gene and J-gene trimming of TCR beta chains was found in a later genetic analysis and replicated in an independent cohort. A further reported finding was that TCR beta sequences accurately predicted the HLA-A and HLA-B alleles for most subjects in the first cohort. The 87-base-pair reads could not distinguish some IMGT-functional V segments, including TRBV6-2 and TRBV6-3, so those segments were excluded. Correlated functional status among segregating V segments might be attributable to linkage disequilibrium, but an unknown experimental factor could not be ruled out. A few of the identified cytomegalovirus-associated TCR beta chains were confirmed in vitro to be specific for cytomegalovirus antigens. The classifier was reported to diagnose cytomegalovirus status with high specificity and sensitivity in both the original and validation cohorts. Sequencing depth was assumed to be roughly uniform across donors in the presence/absence analyses, though that assumption may not hold. Immune exposure information for the cohort was limited to CMV serostatus. According to the authors, the approach could potentially be generalized to other disease states and immunological phenotypes. Compared with equally common non-associated chains, HLA-associated TCR beta chains in a later analysis were more clonally expanded and had lower generation probabilities. Because counts were too low, 15 or so rarely observed V segments, including chromosome 9 orphons, were excluded from the earlier analysis of several hundred of the donors. A later analysis associated 15,000 or so TCR beta sequences with specific HLA alleles at a false discovery rate of 0.05. A later genetic analysis reported fewer N-insertions in productive TCRs among donors in an Asian-associated ancestry cluster than the roughly 620-donor mean. The study gave a list of about 170 TCR beta chains associated with cytomegalovirus. A later analysis found that most CMV-associated TCR beta chains appeared HLA-restricted, with HLA associations seemingly driven largely by CMV exposure. When HLA alleles, especially DR and DQ, strongly co-occurred, TCR associations were difficult to assign to individual alleles. Most TCR sequences were observed very rarely across donors, whereas some public TCRs were present in many individuals. A group of highly shared sequence variants was considered likely to be a technical artifact of the sequencing pipeline. This cohort had only TCR beta chains sequenced, and the lack of alpha or paired-chain data limited which features could be detected. Because HLA typing was unavailable for some donors at each locus, only the typed subset was used in association tests.

The rearrangement joined TRBV7-8 to TRBJ2-1; the D region possibly corresponds to TRBD2 (7 bases align). Material for sequencing was PBMCs. This receptor was taken from a man aged 18 to 29 in good health and CMV-seronegative. DNA sequence: TGTGCCAGCAGCTTCGGACTAGGGGGCAATGAGCAGTTCTTC. Translated, this gives CASSFGLGGNEQFF.